The 24 T cell receptor beta chains below all came from one sample that was sequenced in a study of CD8 T cells in ankylosing spondylitis. TCRdb redid the calling of the 5' RACE reads with MiXCR, one entry per CDR3 protein. The repertoire holds more than 150,000 distinct CDR3 sequences, 10% to 15% seen once, with approximately 15% in the top ten. Sequenced input: blood, either unsorted or a sorted T cell fraction (not recorded which). The receptors here all came from a male donor with ankylosing spondylitis or in good health (not recorded which).

Points on this clonotype: A read error may explain this, as a much larger clone is one base away. The V gene is TRBV20-1, the J gene TRBJ2-1; 12 bases map to TRBD2. Per the germline V gene, CDR1 is DFQATT and CDR2 is SNEGSKA (reference sequence). The CDR3 runs to 18 residues. CDR3 nucleotide sequence: TGCTGTGCTAGAGAGACTAGCGGGGGCTCTAGCTCCTACAATGAGCAGTTCTTC. Translated, it gives CCARETSGGSSSYNEQFF.

The sample holds a few counts of this clonotype. This sequence joins TRBV6-1 and TRBJ1-3; D is possibly TRBD1 (5 bases). Germline V gives CDR1 MNHNS, CDR2 SASEGT. The CDR3 has 18 amino acids. The germline V and J ends were trimmed by 4 bases and 0 bases, with 19 bases remaining between them. The CDR3 nucleotides are TGTGCCAGCAGTGCCCGGGGGACCGAAACAGCCTCTGGAAACACCATATATTTT. Its protein product is CASSARGTETASGNTIYF.

The chain has TRBV29-1 and TRBJ2-5; D is tentatively TRBD1 or TRBD2 (6 bases each). Germline CDR1 is SQVTM and CDR2 is ANQGSEA. This CDR3 comprises 16 residues. Trimming shortened V by 0 bases and J by 0 bases, and 14 bases separated the two germline ends. CDR3 residues: CSVEDGPGAHQETQYF. The CDR3 DNA is TGCAGCGTTGAAGATGGGCCGGGGGCCCACCAAGAGACCCAGTACTTC. Drawing the rest from reference TRBV29-1 and TRBJ2-5, the complete variable domain is SAVISQKPSRDICQRGTSLTIQCQVDSQVTMMFWYRQQPGQSLTLIATANQGSEATYESGFVIDKFPISRPNLTFSTLTVSNMSPEDSSIYLCSVEDGPGAHQETQYFGPGTRLLVL.

The rearrangement joins TRBV7-9 to TRBJ2-6, with D perhaps TRBD1 (5 bases). The CDR3 runs to 14 residues. Germline-derived CDR1 and CDR2 are SEHNR and FQNEAQ (reference sequence). V lost 5 bases, J lost 4 bases, and 9 bases lay in between. The CDR3 region is CASSPRVGANVLTF. Here the CDR3 DNA reads TGTGCCAGCAGCCCCAGGGTCGGGGCCAACGTCCTGACTTTC.

The chain combines TRBV3-1 with TRBJ2-3, with D possibly called TRBD1 or TRBD2 (5 bases each). CDR3 length: 17 residues. Trimming cost V 0 bases and J 2 bases, with 15 bases left between them. Per germline, CDR1 LGHDT and CDR2 YNNKEL (reference sequence). CDR3 sequence (DNA): TGTGCCAGCAGCCAAGATGGGGACGGTCACGTCACAGATACGCAGTATTTT. Translating gives CASSQDGDGHVTDTQYF.

The gene calls are TRBV5-1 and TRBJ2-1; 13 bases are shared with TRBD2. Germline CDR1 is SGHRS and CDR2 is YFSETQ. Unmatched junction bases numbered 10, after V lost 7 bases and J lost 0 bases. CDR3 length equals 18 residues. CDR3 DNA sequence: TGCGCCAGCGTGGCACTAGCGGGGGGGCTGAGCTCCTACAATGAGCAGTTCTTC. Translated, it gives CASVALAGGLSSYNEQFF.

This clonotype showed up just a few times. The genes are TRBV5-1 and TRBJ2-3; 12 bases align to TRBD2. V trimming: 0 bases; J trimming: 2 bases; junction bases outside the gene matches: 4. Germline CDR1 is SGHRS and CDR2 is YFSETQ. There are 17 residues in the CDR3. This chain's CDR3 is CASSLGLAGGLTDTQYF. Here the CDR3 DNA reads TGCGCCAGCAGCTTGGGTCTAGCGGGGGGGCTCACAGATACGCAGTATTTT.

The rearrangement uses TRBV6-2 or TRBV6-3 and TRBJ2-5, with 12 bases that match TRBD2. Trimming cost V 6 bases and J 5 bases; bases outside gene matches: 7. The CDR3 length is 15 residues. Per germline, CDR1 MNHEY and CDR2 SVGEGT. CDR3 sequence: CASSSLAGGLETQYF. CDR3 coding DNA: TGTGCCAGCAGCAGTCTAGCGGGGGGGCTCGAGACCCAGTACTTC.

This clonotype was found a few times. CDR3 in amino acids: CASSPYRDSNYGYTF. CDR3 nucleotide sequence: TGTGCCAGCAGTCCCTACAGGGACTCTAACTATGGCTACACCTTC. The chain is built from TRBV3-1 and TRBJ1-2; possibly TRBD1 for D (6 bases). The germline V gene encodes CDR1 LGHDT and CDR2 YNNKEL (reference sequence). Trimming cost V 6 bases and J 0 bases, with 14 bases left between them. The CDR3 length is 15 residues.

This clonotype was seen many times. The chain couples TRBV20-1 to TRBJ2-3; 7 bases are shared with TRBD2. V lost 2 bases to trimming and J lost 0 bases; unmatched junction nucleotides: 8. Germline-derived CDR1 and CDR2 are DFQATT and SNEGSKA (reference sequence). CDR3 length equals 16 residues. This CDR3 reads CSARPRASGSTDTQYF. CDR3 DNA: TGCAGTGCTAGACCCCGGGCTAGCGGAAGCACAGATACGCAGTATTTT.

This clonotype was counted many times. V usage is TRBV15 and J usage is TRBJ2-1, with a tentative D call TRBD1 (5 bases). Germline loops: CDR1 LNHNV, CDR2 YYDKDF (reference sequence). Deletions cut 2 bases from V and 8 bases from J, with 16 bases between. This CDR3 is built from 15 residues. The CDR3 loop is CATSRSPFDSYEQFF. In DNA form, the CDR3 reads TGTGCCACCAGCAGATCTCCCTTTGACAGTTATGAGCAGTTCTTC.

The chain has TRBV30 and TRBJ2-3; 8 bases match TRBD2. The CDR3 has 15 amino acids. From germline, CDR1 is GTSNPN and CDR2 SVGIG (reference sequence). V was clipped by 1 base and J by 9 bases; unmatched bases: 12. The CDR3 loop is CAWSAPLSGGHTQYF. CDR3 DNA sequence: TGTGCCTGGAGTGCCCCCCTGTCGGGGGGGCACACGCAGTATTTT. Full variable domain (rest looked up from reference TRBV30 and TRBJ2-3): SQTIHQWPATLVQPVGSPLSLECTVEGTSNPNLYWYRQAAGRGLQLLFYSVGIGQISSEVPQNLSASRPQDRQFILSSKKLLLSDSGFYLCAWSAPLSGGHTQYFGPGTRLTVL.

This clonotype was found a few times. The rearrangement links TRBV27 to TRBJ2-1; D unresolved. CDR1 and CDR2 (germline): MNHEY, SMNVEV (reference sequence). CDR3 length equals 16 residues. V shed 5 bases and J shed 0 bases, with 14 bases lying between them. DNA of the CDR3: TGTGCCAGCAGTCCACTACACCCGAGCTCCTACAATGAGCAGTTCTTC. Its translation: CASSPLHPSSYNEQFF.

The sample holds many counts of this clonotype. The chain recombines TRBV6-5 with TRBJ2-1; D is perhaps TRBD2 (6 bases). V dropped 2 bases and J dropped 9 bases, with 11 bases sitting between them. This CDR3 region has 13 residues. Germline-derived CDR1 and CDR2 are MNHEY and SVGAGI. The CDR3 here is CASSYTSFSEQFF. CDR3 DNA: TGTGCCAGCAGTTACACTAGCTTCAGTGAGCAGTTCTTC.

The CDR3 is CASSPIGSDTEAFF. CDR3 bases: TGCGCCAGCAGCCCCATTGGTTCGGACACTGAAGCTTTCTTT. The chain has TRBV4-1 and TRBJ1-1; D is ambiguous. CDR1 and CDR2 from the germline V gene are MGHRA and YSYEKL. The CDR3 runs 14 residues. Trimming left V 4 bases short and J 3 bases short, with 12 bases between.

This chain uses TRBV7-2 with TRBJ2-5, with D perhaps TRBD2 (6 bases). CDR1 and CDR2 from the germline V gene are SGHTA and FQGNSA. Trimming pared 4 bases from V and 3 bases from J, leaving 15 bases between. The CDR3 covers 15 residues. CDR3 in DNA: TGTGCCAGCAGCTCAAAACCAACGGGGGAAGAGACCCAGTACTTC. Protein: CASSSKPTGEETQYF.

This clonotype was seen a few times. The genes are TRBV12-3 or TRBV12-4 and TRBJ1-2; a possible D gene is TRBD1 (6 bases). Trimming shortened V by 3 bases and J by 6 bases, and 11 bases separated the two germline ends. The CDR3 is 13 amino acids. The CDR3 DNA is TGTGCCAGCAGTTTGGGGAGGGGGGATGGCTACACCTTC. It codes for CASSLGRGDGYTF.

V is TRBV4-2 and J is TRBJ2-5, with D possibly TRBD2 on 5 matching bases. Trimming took off 4 bases at V and 2 bases at J, with 26 bases between the two ends. CDR3 length equals 19 residues. Per germline, CDR1 LGHNA and CDR2 YNFKEQ. The CDR3: CASSPFLTTSLAWQETQYF. The CDR3 DNA reads TGTGCCAGCAGCCCTTTCCTTACAACATCGCTAGCCTGGCAAGAGACCCAGTACTTC.

This clonotype was observed at least ten times. The chain uses TRBV29-1 and TRBJ2-7; 7 bases agree with TRBD1. The CDR3 consists of 13 residues. Trimming at V came to 6 bases and at J to 0 bases, leaving 5 bases not matched to a gene. Germline V lookup: CDR1 SQVTM, CDR2 ANQGSEA. The CDR3 loop reads CSVRTGLSYEQYF. The CDR3 DNA sequence: TGCAGCGTCCGGACAGGACTCTCCTACGAGCAGTACTTC.

This rearrangement joins TRBV6-1 to TRBJ2-1; 16 bases agree with TRBD2. The CDR3 extends over 15 amino acids. The germline V gene has CDR1 MNHNS and CDR2 SASEGT. Trimming at V came to 4 bases and at J to 11 bases, leaving 5 bases not matched to a gene. CDR3 bases: TGTGCCAGCAGTGGTGGGACTAGCGGGAGGGCTAAGCAGTTCTTC. It encodes CASSGGTSGRAKQFF.

V is TRBV5-1 and J is TRBJ1-1; 9 nucleotides align to TRBD1. Looked up from germline, CDR1 is SGHRS and CDR2 is YFSETQ. The CDR3 totals 15 residues. Trimming took 1 base from V and 5 from J; bases not matched to a gene: 6. The CDR3 region has the DNA TGCGCCAGCAGCTTGATGACAGGGGGATATACTGAAGCTTTCTTT. This codes for CASSLMTGGYTEAFF.

This rearrangement joins TRBV7-2 to TRBJ2-7; 8 positions agree with TRBD2. Per germline, CDR1 SGHTA and CDR2 FQGNSA. This CDR3 is 16 amino acids long. Trimming removed 3 bases from V and 3 bases from J; junction bases left unmatched: 10. CDR3 DNA sequence: TGTGCCAGCAGCTTTTCCACTTTAGCGGGGAACTACGAGCAGTACTTC. It codes for CASSFSTLAGNYEQYF.

The genes are TRBV12-3 or TRBV12-4 and TRBJ2-1, with 8 bases matching TRBD1. Germline trimming cut 1 base from V and 4 bases from J; bases unmatched to any gene: 3. The CDR3 runs to 15 residues. The CDR3 loop reads CASSLVGQGYNEQFF. Written as DNA, the CDR3 is TGTGCCAGCAGTTTAGTAGGACAGGGTTACAATGAGCAGTTCTTC.

V and J are TRBV5-5 and TRBJ1-2, with D perhaps TRBD1 (6 bases). Trimming stripped 2 bases from V and 0 bases from J, with 8 bases between. Germline loops: CDR1 SGHKS, CDR2 YYEKEE (reference sequence). This CDR3 has 14 amino acids. Written as DNA, the CDR3 is TGTGCCAGCAGCTTACGGACAGCTAACTATGGCTACACCTTC. Amino acid sequence: CASSLRTANYGYTF.